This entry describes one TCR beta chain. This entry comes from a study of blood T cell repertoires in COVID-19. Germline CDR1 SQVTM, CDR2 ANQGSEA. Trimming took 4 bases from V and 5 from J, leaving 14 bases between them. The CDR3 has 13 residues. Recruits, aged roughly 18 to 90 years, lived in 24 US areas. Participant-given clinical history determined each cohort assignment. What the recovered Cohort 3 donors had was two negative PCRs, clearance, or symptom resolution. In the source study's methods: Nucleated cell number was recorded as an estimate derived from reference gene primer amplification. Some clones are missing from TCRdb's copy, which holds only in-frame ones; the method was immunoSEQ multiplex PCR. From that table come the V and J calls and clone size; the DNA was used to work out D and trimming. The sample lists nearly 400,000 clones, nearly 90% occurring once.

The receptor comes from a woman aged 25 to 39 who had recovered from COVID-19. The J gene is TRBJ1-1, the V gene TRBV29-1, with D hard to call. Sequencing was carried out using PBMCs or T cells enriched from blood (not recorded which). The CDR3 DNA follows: TGCAGCGTTGGCGGCAGACGAACGACTGAAGCTTTCTTT. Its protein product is CSVGGRRTTEAFF.